This T cell receptor (beta chain) was recorded in a study of Ad26.COV2.S vaccination and SARS-CoV-2 variants. Study details: Recipients of Ad26.COV2.S got it intramuscularly, once or twice 56 days apart.

The sample holds one count of this clone. Its antigen remains unknown. General observations from the study: Vaccinated individuals (as opposed to placebo recipients) had higher spike-specific TCR breadth. It was found that vaccine and placebo recipients had similar non-spike TCR breadth.

Regarding treatment: 15 to 20 received Ad26.COV2.S at low or high dose, single or two shots; 5 received placebo; per-sample allocation not given. Day 63 following the first vaccine or placebo injection was when the samples were taken. Assay used: immunoSEQ multiplex PCR; TCRdb lists only in-frame clones, some missing. The sample lists about 440,000 clones; 90% were seen once. Germline V CDR1 and CDR2: SEHNR, FQNEAQ (reference sequence). Trimming removed 3 bases at V and 6 bases at J, with 6 bases between. The CDR3 runs to 12 residues. The V call is TRBV7-9, the J call TRBJ2-1; D remains ambiguous. The sequencing here drew on peripheral blood, taken in a trial of Ad26.COV2.S vaccine versus placebo. This clonotype originated in a person between 18 and 65 years old who received the Ad26.COV2.S COVID-19 vaccine or a placebo. For the CDR3, the DNA is TGTGCCAGCAGCTTTAGTACCAATGAGCAGTTCTTC. Its protein is CASSFSTNEQFF.